The 21 T cell receptor beta chains below all came from one sample that was sequenced in a study of neurological immune-mediated disorders. MiXCR, run by TCRdb on the 5' RACE reads, gives a single entry per CDR3 protein. Of about 33,000 distinct CDR3 sequences in the sample, 1.5% were seen once. The sequenced sample consisted of PBMCs. These receptor sequences come from a woman aged 30 to 39 with multiple sclerosis.

This clonotype occurred a few times. The chain combines TRBV7-2 with TRBJ1-2; 11 nucleotides match TRBD1. V shed 4 bases and J 10 bases; nucleotides not matched to a gene: 11. CDR1 is SGHTA, CDR2 FQGNSA, per germline. CDR3 size: 15 residues. The CDR3 coding sequence is TGTGCCAGCAGCTCCGGGGGGACAGGGGGTTTGGACTACACCTTC. This codes for CASSSGGTGGLDYTF. Combining the CDR3 with reference TRBV7-2 and TRBJ1-2 gives the whole variable domain GAGVSQSPSNKVTEKGKDVELRCDPISGHTALYWYRQSLGQGLEFLIYFQGNSAPDKSGLPSDRFSAERTGGSVSTLTIQRTQQEDSAVYLCASSSGGTGGLDYTFGSGTRLTVV.

In its sample, this clonotype was seen many times. The rearrangement joins TRBV25-1 to TRBJ1-2, with D maybe TRBD1 (6 bases). This CDR3 spans 13 amino acids. V was clipped by 10 bases and J by 0 bases, with 12 bases between them. Per the germline V gene, CDR1 is MGHDK and CDR2 is SYGVNS. The CDR3 loop is CATLQGANYGYTF. DNA of the CDR3: TGTGCCACCTTACAGGGCGCTAACTATGGCTACACCTTC.

This clonotype was observed at least ten times. The chain links TRBV11-2 to TRBJ2-5; D is possibly TRBD2 (6 bases). Looked up from germline, CDR1 is SGHAT and CDR2 is FQNNGV. V was cut by 5 bases and J by 5 bases, with 21 bases left in between. The CDR3 runs to 16 residues. The CDR3 nucleotides are TGTGCCAGCAGCAAAGGCGGTGGCGGGGCCCGGGAGACCCAGTACTTC. It codes for CASSKGGGGARETQYF.

This clonotype was observed at least ten times. The chain is built from TRBV20-1 and TRBJ2-3, with 12 positions matching TRBD2. Germline V CDR1 and CDR2: DFQATT, SNEGSKA (reference sequence). Trimming at V came to 6 bases and at J to 2 bases, leaving 9 bases not matched to a gene. The length of the CDR3 is 16 residues. CDR3 bases: TGCAGTGCCCAGCGGGCTAGCGGGGGGGTCACAGATACGCAGTATTTT. Its protein is CSAQRASGGVTDTQYF.

This clonotype was counted ten times or more. The gene calls are TRBV12-3 or TRBV12-4 and TRBJ2-3; 12 bases align to TRBD2. Trimming removed 4 bases from V and 4 bases from J; junction bases left unmatched: 3. There are 15 residues in the CDR3. The CDR3 DNA sequence: TGTGCCAGCAGTTCTAGCGGGGGGGGTTCAGATACGCAGTATTTT. This translates into CASSSSGGGSDTQYF.

This clonotype was counted many times. The chain combines TRBV25-1 with TRBJ1-1; D call uncertain. V was shortened by 1 base and J by 0 bases, with 6 bases between the two germline ends. In germline, CDR1 is MGHDK, CDR2 SYGVNS. CDR3 length: 14 residues. The CDR3 region has the DNA TGTGCCAGCAGTGAATTCGGGTTGAACACTGAAGCTTTCTTT. This translates into CASSEFGLNTEAFF.

This clonotype has a count of ten or more. The CDR3 coding sequence is TGTGCCAGCAGCACCGGGATGGCAGGGGTGGACTATGGCTACACCTTC. Its protein product is CASSTGMAGVDYGYTF. The J gene is TRBJ1-2, the V gene TRBV7-2; D is possibly TRBD1 (6 bases). Germline CDR1 SGHTA, CDR2 FQGNSA. The CDR3 totals 16 residues. V lost 5 bases and J 3 bases, leaving 19 bases between the germline ends.

This clonotype was picked up many times. The gene calls are TRBV7-2 and TRBJ2-1; 7 bases align to TRBD2. The trim removed 3 bases at V and 9 bases at J, leaving 11 bases unmatched. Germline V gene sequence: CDR1 SGHTA, CDR2 FQGNSA. CDR3 length: 15 residues. This chain's CDR3 is CASSFEGLAVSEQFF. CDR3 coding DNA: TGTGCCAGCAGCTTCGAGGGGCTAGCGGTGAGTGAGCAGTTCTTC.

This clonotype was detected many times. The J gene is TRBJ1-6, the V gene TRBV20-1; TRBD1 is a possible D gene (5 bases). This CDR3 is 14 amino acids long. Germline V gene data show CDR1 as DFQATT and CDR2 as SNEGSKA (reference sequence). Trimming stripped 3 bases from V and 7 bases from J, with 13 bases between. The DNA of the CDR3 is TGCAGTGCTAGTAAGACAGTCACCAATTCACCCCTCCACTTT. It encodes CSASKTVTNSPLHF.

This clonotype was seen repeatedly, ten times or more. The chain couples TRBV29-1 to TRBJ2-1; tentatively, D is TRBD1 (5 bases). The CDR3 consists of 12 residues. The V gene lost 8 bases and the J gene lost 6 bases, with 14 bases spanning the gap. CDR1 SQVTM and CDR2 ANQGSEA come from the germline V gene. CDR3 DNA: TGCAGCCCTCGTGGGGCCGGCAATGAGCAGTTCTTC. It is translated as CSPRGAGNEQFF.

This clonotype was detected ten times or more. The chain carries TRBV7-2 and TRBJ2-7; D may be TRBD2 (8 bases). Germline V lookup: CDR1 SGHTA, CDR2 FQGNSA. The V gene lost 4 bases and the J gene lost 7 bases, with 26 bases spanning the gap. The CDR3 runs 17 residues. Here the CDR3 reads CASSSRGGQGVAKEQYF. In nucleotides, the CDR3 is TGTGCCAGCAGCTCTCGGGGGGGGCAGGGGGTAGCGAAAGAGCAGTACTTC.

This clonotype has a count of ten or more. The chain couples TRBV19 to TRBJ2-1; a possible D gene is TRBD2 (7 bases). V was clipped by 8 bases and J by 7 bases, with 18 bases between them. Per germline, CDR1 LNHDA and CDR2 SQIVND (reference sequence). This CDR3 region has 14 residues. The CDR3, as DNA: TGTGCCAGTTCCCGCGGGGGCCCCAGGAATGAGCAGTTCTTC. Translated: CASSRGGPRNEQFF.

This clonotype was seen at least ten times. The genes are TRBV20-1 and TRBJ1-1; D perhaps matches TRBD1 (5 bases). Germline CDR1 is DFQATT and CDR2 is SNEGSKA (reference sequence). CDR3 size: 19 residues. V was shortened by 4 bases and J by 1 base, with 28 bases between the two germline ends. The CDR3 DNA reads as TGCAGTGCTATCAGCAATCCGGGACGGACAAGACGGCGGAACACTGAAGCTTTCTTT. It translates to CSAISNPGRTRRRNTEAFF.

This clonotype was found many times. This chain links TRBV15 with TRBJ2-3; D tentatively reads TRBD1 or TRBD2 (5 bases each). Germline V gene sequence: CDR1 LNHNV, CDR2 YYDKDF (reference sequence). V gave up 1 base and J gave up 2 bases, with 13 bases separating them. The CDR3 is made up of 16 amino acids. CDR3 bases: TGTGCCACCAGCAGAGGGGCGAGGGGCCCCACAGATACGCAGTATTTT. Its protein product is CATSRGARGPTDTQYF.

This clonotype was counted ten times or more. The chain links TRBV20-1 to TRBJ1-2; D is uncertain. Germline CDR1 is DFQATT and CDR2 is SNEGSKA (reference sequence). Trimming removed 4 bases from V and 7 bases from J, with 13 bases in between. The CDR3 has 12 amino acids. CDR3 sequence reads: CSAKEGSGGYTF. CDR3 DNA: TGCAGTGCTAAGGAGGGCAGCGGTGGCTACACCTTC.

Ten or more counts support this clonotype. The rearrangement uses TRBV12-3 or TRBV12-4 and TRBJ2-7; TRBD1 aligns across 7 bases. Trimming took 6 bases from V and 0 from J; bases not matched to a gene: 2. The CDR3 runs to 13 residues. The CDR3 coding sequence is TGTGCCAGCAGAAGGGACAGCTCCTACGAGCAGTACTTC. It translates to CASRRDSSYEQYF.

This clonotype is judged medium-sized (0.01 to 0.1%). The rearrangement links TRBV5-6 to TRBJ2-3; D call uncertain. CDR1 is SGHDT, CDR2 YYEEEE, per germline. There are 19 residues in the CDR3. V was shortened by 0 bases and J by 2 bases, with 22 bases between the two germline ends. The CDR3 loop is CASSLAQRRLSTVTDTQYF. Written as DNA, the CDR3 is TGTGCCAGCAGCTTGGCTCAGAGGAGATTGAGTACAGTCACAGATACGCAGTATTTT.

This clonotype was found a few times. The V and J genes are TRBV5-6 and TRBJ1-2; unclear D gene. Germline values: CDR1 SGHDT, CDR2 YYEEEE. The CDR3 consists of 12 residues. Between the trimmed V and J ends, which lost 1 base and 8 bases, there was a span of 9 bases. CDR3 residues: CASSLSSAGYTF. The DNA of the CDR3 is TGTGCCAGCAGCTTGTCGTCGGCGGGCTACACCTTC.

This clonotype was seen repeatedly, ten times or more. This chain uses TRBV20-1 with TRBJ2-4; TRBD2 aligns across 8 bases. J was trimmed by 2 bases and V by 2 bases; bases with no gene match: 14. The CDR3 loop spans 18 amino acids. Germline CDR1 reads DFQATT; CDR2 reads SNEGSKA (reference sequence). DNA of the CDR3: TGCAGTGCTAGATGGCTCCCCGGGGGGGGCAGGACCAAAAACATTCAGTACTTC. Translation: CSARWLPGGGRTKNIQYF.

The table lists this clonotype with many counts. Here the CDR3 DNA reads TGCAGTGCTACGATTGGGGACAGGATCACAGATACGCAGTATTTT. This encodes CSATIGDRITDTQYF. This chain joins TRBV20-1 and TRBJ2-3; 8 bases are shared with TRBD1. Germline CDR1 and CDR2: DFQATT and SNEGSKA (reference sequence). The CDR3 is made up of 15 amino acids. After removal of 4 bases from V and 2 bases from J, the junction contained 8 bases not matched to a gene.

This clonotype was counted many times. Since no conserved phenylalanine or tryptophan closes the CDR3, a read error is the likely cause. The genes are TRBV29-1 and TRBJ2-1, with 10 bases matching TRBD2. Germline loops: CDR1 SQVTM, CDR2 ANQGSEA. The CDR3 contains 14 residues. The V and J ends lost 6 bases and 8 bases, in that order; junction bases with no gene match: 10. For the CDR3, the DNA is TGCAGCGTGGTAACGGGAAGCGGGGGGGATGAGCAGTTCAAC. Protein sequence: CSVVTGSGGDEQFN.